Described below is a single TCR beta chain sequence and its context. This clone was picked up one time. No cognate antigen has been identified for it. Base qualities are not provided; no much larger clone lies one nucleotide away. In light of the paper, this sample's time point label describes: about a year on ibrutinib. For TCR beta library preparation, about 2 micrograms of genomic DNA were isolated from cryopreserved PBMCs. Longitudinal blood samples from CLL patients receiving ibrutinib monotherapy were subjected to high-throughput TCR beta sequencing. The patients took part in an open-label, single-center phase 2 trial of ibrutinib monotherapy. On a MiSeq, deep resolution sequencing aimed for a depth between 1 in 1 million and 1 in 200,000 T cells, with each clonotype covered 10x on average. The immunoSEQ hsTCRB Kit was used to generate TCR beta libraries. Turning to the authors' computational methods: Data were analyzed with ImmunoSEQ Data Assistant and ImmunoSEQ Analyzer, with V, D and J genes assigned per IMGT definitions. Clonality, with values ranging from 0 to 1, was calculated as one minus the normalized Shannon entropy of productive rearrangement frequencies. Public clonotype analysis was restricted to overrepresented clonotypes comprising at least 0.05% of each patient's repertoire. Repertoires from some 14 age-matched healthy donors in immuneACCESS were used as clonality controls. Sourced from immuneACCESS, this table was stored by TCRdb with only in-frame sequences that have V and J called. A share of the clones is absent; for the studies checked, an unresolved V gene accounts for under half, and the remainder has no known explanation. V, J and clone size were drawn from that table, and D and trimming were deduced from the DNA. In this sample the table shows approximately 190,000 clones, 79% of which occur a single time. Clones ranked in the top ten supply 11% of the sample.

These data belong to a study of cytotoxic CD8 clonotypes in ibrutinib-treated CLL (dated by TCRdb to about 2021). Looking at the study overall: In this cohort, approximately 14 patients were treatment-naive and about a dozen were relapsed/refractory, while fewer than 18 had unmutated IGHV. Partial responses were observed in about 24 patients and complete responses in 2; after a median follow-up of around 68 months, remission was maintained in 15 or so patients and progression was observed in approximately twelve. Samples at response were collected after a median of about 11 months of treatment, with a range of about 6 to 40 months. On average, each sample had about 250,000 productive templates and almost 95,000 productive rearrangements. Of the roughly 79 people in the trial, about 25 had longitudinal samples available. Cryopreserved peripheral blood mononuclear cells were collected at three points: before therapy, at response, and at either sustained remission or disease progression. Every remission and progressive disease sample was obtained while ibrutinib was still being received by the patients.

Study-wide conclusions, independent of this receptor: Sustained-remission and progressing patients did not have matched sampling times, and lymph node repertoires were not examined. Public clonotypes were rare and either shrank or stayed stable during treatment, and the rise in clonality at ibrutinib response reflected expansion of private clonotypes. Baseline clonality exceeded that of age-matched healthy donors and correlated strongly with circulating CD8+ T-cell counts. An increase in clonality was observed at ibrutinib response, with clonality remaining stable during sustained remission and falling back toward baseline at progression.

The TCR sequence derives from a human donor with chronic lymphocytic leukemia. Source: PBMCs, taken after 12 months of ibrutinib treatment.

The CDR3 is CASSADSRTGELFF. The DNA sequence is as follows: TGTGCCAGCAGTGCCGACAGCCGCACCGGGGAGCTGTTTTTT. In this chain, TRBV2 is recombined with TRBJ2-2; the best D guess is TRBD1, with 5 bases matching. From its cysteine to its phenylalanine, the CDR3 spans 14 amino acids. Only the CDR3 DNA is retained, 42 bases long and in frame from the first base. The V and J ends are trimmed by 4 bases and 4 bases, leaving 10 bases between them. CDR1 and CDR2 were assigned from the germline V gene as SNHLY and FYNNEI.